This T cell receptor (beta chain) was identified in a study of OX40 agonist ivuxolimab in advanced cancers. Whole-study context: Ivuxolimab is a fully human IgG2 antibody that activates OX40 (CD134). General study findings and limits: Antigen targets of the expanded peripheral T cells went undetermined. Both CD4+ and CD8+ T cell populations in blood had undergone clonal expansion by week 6 at 0.1 to 3.0 mg/kg.

This clone showed up just once. Its antigen remains unknown. Blood draws occurred at baseline, cycle 4 day 1, and cycle 7 day 1. TCRdb keeps only in-frame clones here, not all; method: immunoSEQ multiplex PCR. The table has 60,000 to 75,000 clones, around 90% seen once. The source material was CD4+ or CD8+ T cells sorted from blood, sampled in a trial of the OX40 agonist ivuxolimab. This TCR was sampled from an adult with an advanced solid tumor such as melanoma, head and neck, liver or kidney cancer.

CDR3 sequence: CASSAGGSAYEQYF. The CDR3 DNA sequence: TGTGCCAGCAGTGCTGGAGGATCGGCCTACGAGCAGTACTTC. The rearrangement joins TRBV6-4 to TRBJ2-7; TRBD2 might be the D (5 bases). The ends were cut back, 4 bases at V and 2 bases at J, with 12 bases in the middle. Germline-derived CDR1 and CDR2 are MRHNA and SNTAGT. CDR3 size: 14 residues.